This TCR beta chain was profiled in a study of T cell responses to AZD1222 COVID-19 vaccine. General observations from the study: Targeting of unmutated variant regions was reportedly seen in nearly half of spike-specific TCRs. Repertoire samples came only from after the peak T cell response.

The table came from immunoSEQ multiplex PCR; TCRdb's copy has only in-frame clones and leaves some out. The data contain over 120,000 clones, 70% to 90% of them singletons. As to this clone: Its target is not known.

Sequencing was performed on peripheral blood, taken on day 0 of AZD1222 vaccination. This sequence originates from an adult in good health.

CDR3 nucleotides: TGTGCCAGCAGCCTCCGGGACAGCATTGAAGCTTTCTTT. The encoded protein is CASSLRDSIEAFF. The rearrangement links TRBV7-9 to TRBJ1-1; 7 bases align to TRBD1. Germline loops: CDR1 SEHNR, CDR2 FQNEAQ (reference sequence). The V gene end was trimmed by 5 bases and the J gene end by 7 bases; junction bases not matched to a gene: 7. CDR3 length equals 13 residues.